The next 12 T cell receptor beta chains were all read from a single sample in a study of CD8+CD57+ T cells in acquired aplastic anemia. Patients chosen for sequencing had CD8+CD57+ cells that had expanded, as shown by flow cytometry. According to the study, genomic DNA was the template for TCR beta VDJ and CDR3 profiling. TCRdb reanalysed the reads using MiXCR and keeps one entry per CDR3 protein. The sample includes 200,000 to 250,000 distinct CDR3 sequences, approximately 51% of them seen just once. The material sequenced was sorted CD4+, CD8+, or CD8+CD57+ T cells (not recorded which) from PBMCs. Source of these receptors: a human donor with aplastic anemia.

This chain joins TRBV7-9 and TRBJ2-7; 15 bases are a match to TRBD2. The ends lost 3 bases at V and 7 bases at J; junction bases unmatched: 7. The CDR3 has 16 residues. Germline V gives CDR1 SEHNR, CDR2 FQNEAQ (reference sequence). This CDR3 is CASSLEGTSGRYEQYF. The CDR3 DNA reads TGTGCCAGCAGCTTGGAAGGGACTAGCGGGAGGTATGAGCAGTACTTC. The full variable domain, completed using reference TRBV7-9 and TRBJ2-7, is DTGVSQNPRHKITKRGQNVTFRCDPISEHNRLYWYRQTLGQGPEFLTYFQNEAQLEKSRLLSDRFSAERPKGSFSTLEIQRTEQGDSAMYLCASSLEGTSGRYEQYFGPGTRLTVT.

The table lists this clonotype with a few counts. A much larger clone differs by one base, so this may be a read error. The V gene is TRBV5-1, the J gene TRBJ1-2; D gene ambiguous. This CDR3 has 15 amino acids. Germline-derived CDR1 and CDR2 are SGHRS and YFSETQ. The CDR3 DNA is TGCGCCAGCAGCGAGGGTCCACAGCTTAACTATGGCCACACCTTC. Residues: CASSEGPQLNYGHTF.

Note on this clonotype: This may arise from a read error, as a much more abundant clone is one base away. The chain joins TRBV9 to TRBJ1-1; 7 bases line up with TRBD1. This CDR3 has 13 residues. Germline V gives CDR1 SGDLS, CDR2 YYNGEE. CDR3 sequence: CASSVEGAAEALF. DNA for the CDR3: TGTGCCAGCAGCGTCGAGGGGGCCGCTGAAGCTCTCTTT.

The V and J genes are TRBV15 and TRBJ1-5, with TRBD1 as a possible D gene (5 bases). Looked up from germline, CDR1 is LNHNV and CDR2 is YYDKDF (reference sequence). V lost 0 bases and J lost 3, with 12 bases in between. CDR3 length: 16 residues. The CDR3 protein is CATSRDRAGDNQPQHF. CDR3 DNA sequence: TGTGCCACCAGCAGAGATCGGGCGGGGGACAATCAGCCCCAGCATTTT.

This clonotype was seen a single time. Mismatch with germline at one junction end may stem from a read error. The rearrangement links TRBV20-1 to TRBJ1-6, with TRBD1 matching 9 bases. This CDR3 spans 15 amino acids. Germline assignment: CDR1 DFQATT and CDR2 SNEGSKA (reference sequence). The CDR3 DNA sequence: TGCAGTGCTATGGGGTTACAGGGGGCGAATTCACCCCCCCACTTT. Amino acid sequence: CSAMGLQGANSPPHF.

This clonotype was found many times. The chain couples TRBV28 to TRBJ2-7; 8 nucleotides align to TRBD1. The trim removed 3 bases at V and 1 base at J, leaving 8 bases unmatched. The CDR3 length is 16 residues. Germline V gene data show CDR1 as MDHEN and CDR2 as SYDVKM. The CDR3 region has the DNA TGTGCCAGCAGTTTGGTCACGAGACAGGGGTCCTACGAGCAGTACTTC. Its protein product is CASSLVTRQGSYEQYF.

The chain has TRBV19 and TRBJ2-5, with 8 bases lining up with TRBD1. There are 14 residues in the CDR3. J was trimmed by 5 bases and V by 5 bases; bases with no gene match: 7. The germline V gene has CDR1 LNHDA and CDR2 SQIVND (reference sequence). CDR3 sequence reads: CASSQQGGWETQYF. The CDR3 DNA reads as TGTGCCAGTAGTCAACAGGGGGGTTGGGAGACCCAGTACTTC.

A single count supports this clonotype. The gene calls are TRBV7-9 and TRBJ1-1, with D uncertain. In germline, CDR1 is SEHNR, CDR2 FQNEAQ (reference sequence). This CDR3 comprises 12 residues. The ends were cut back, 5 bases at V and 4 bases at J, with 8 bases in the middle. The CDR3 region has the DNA TGTGCCAGCAGCGCCGGCAGCACTGAAGCTTTCTTT. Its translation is CASSAGSTEAFF.

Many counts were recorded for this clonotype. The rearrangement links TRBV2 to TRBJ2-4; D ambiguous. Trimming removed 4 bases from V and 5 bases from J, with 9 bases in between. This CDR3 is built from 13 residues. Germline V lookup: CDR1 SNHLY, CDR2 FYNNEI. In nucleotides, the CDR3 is TGTGCCAGCAGTGGATTTGGACAAAACATTCAGTACTTC. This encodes CASSGFGQNIQYF.

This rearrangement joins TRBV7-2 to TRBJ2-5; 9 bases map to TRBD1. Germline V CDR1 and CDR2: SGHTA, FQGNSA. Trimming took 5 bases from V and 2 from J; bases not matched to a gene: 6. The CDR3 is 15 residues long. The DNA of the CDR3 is TGTGCCAGCAGCGATGGACAGGGGTCTCAAGAGACCCAGTACTTC. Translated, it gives CASSDGQGSQETQYF.

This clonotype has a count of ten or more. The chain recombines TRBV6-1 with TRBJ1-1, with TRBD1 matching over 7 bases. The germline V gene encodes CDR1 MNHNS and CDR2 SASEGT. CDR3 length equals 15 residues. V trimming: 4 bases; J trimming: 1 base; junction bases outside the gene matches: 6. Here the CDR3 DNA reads TGTGCCAGCAGTGCGGGGGACAGTGGGAACACTGAAGCTTTCTTT. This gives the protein CASSAGDSGNTEAFF.

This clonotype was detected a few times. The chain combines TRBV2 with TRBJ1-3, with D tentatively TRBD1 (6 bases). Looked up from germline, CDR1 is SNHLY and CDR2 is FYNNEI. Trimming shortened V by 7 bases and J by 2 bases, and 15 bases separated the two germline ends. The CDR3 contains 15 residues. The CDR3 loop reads CASKVGQTTGNTIYF. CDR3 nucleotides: TGTGCCAGCAAAGTTGGACAGACGACTGGAAACACCATATATTTT.